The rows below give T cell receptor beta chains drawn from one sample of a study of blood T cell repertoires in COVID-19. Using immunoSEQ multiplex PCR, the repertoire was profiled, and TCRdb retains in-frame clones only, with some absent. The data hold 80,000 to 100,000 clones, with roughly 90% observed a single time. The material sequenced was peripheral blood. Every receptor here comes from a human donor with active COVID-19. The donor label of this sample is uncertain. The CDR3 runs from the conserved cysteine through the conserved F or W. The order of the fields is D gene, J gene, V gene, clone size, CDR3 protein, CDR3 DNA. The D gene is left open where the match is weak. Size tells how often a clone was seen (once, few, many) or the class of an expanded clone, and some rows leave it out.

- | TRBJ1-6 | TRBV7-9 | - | CASSRTGNNSPLHF | TGTGCCAGCAGCAGGACGGGAAATAATTCACCCCTCCACTTT
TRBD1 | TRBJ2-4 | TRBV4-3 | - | CASSQEYRGRAYKNIQYF | TGCGCCAGCAGCCAAGAGTACAGGGGACGGGCCTACAAAAACATTCAGTACTTC
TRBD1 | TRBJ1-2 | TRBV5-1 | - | CASSLVGTGHGYTF | TGCGCCAGCAGCTTGGTTGGGACAGGACATGGCTACACCTTC
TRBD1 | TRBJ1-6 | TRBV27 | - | CASSLLFRDSSSYNSPLHF | TGTGCCAGCAGTTTACTGTTTCGGGACAGCAGCTCCTATAATTCACCCCTCCACTTT
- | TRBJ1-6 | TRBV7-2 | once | CASSTGSGSYNSPLHF | TGTGCCAGCAGCACCGGGTCGGGGAGTTATAATTCACCCCTCCACTTT
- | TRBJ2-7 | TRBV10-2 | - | CASSGLQTYEQYF | TGCGCCAGCAGTGGATTACAGACCTACGAGCAGTACTTC
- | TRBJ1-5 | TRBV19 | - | CASSRRTANQPQHF | TGTGCCAGTAGTCGAAGGACAGCCAATCAGCCCCAGCATTTT
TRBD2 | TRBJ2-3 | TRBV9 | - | CASSVLAGGQSTDTQYF | TGTGCCAGCAGCGTCCTAGCGGGGGGGCAGAGCACAGATACGCAGTATTTT
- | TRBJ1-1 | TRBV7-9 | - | CASTITGMNTEAFF | TGTGCCAGCACCATCACCGGGATGAACACTGAAGCTTTCTTT
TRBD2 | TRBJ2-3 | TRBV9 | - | CASSVGSGGARPQYF | TGTGCCAGCAGCGTAGGAAGCGGGGGGGCACGTCCGCAGTATTTT
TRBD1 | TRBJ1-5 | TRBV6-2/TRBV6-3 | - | CASSYSNTIRQGAKPQHF | TGTGCCAGCAGTTACTCCAATACTATAAGACAGGGGGCAAAGCCCCAGCATTTT
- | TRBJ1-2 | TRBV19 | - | CASSIGGAGDGYTF | TGTGCCAGTAGTATAGGGGGAGCAGGCGATGGCTACACCTTC
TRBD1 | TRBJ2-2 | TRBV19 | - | CASTSQGSTGELFF | TGTGCCAGTACCTCACAGGGGAGCACCGGGGAGCTGTTTTTT
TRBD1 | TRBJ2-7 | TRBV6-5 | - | CASRQPGGGEQYF | TGTGCCAGCAGGCAGCCAGGGGGTGGCGAGCAGTACTTC
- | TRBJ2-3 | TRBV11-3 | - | CASSLAGIDTQYF | TGTGCCAGCAGCTTGGCAGGGATAGATACGCAGTATTTT
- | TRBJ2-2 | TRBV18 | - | CASAYYHTGELFF | TGTGCCAGCGCCTACTATCACACCGGGGAGCTGTTTTTT
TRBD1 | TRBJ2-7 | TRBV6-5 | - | CASSPGQDNSYEQYF | TGTGCCAGCAGCCCGGGACAGGATAACTCCTACGAGCAGTACTTC
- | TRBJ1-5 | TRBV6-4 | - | CASSEGGQPNQPQHF | TGTGCCAGCAGTGAAGGAGGACAGCCAAATCAGCCCCAGCATTTT
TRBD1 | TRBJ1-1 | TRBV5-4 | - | CASSFPGQKLMNTEAFF | TGTGCCAGCAGTTTCCCGGGACAGAAGCTTATGAACACTGAAGCTTTCTTT